This TCR beta chain was sequenced in a study of metastatic and nonmetastatic thyroid tumors. TCRdb re-called clones via MiXCR from the PCR reads. In the table there are roughly 14,000 clones, roughly 25% of which are singletons. Treatment of any kind had been given to no patient before thyroid surgery. V lost 4 bases and J lost 5, with 17 bases in between. The germline CDR1 and CDR2 sequences are DFQATT and SNEGSKA (reference sequence). This CDR3 has 15 amino acids. The receptor's source is a female donor with papillary thyroid cancer or a benign thyroid nodule (not recorded which). Some clones in this sample may be carry-over from other donors' samples. This sequence joins TRBV20-1 and TRBJ2-2; weak D call: TRBD1 (5 bases). The sample was tumor tissue. The CDR3 region is CSAIVSWGGTGELFF. The CDR3 bases are TGCAGTGCTATAGTATCATGGGGCGGAACCGGGGAGCTGTTTTTT.